These T cell receptor beta chains were read from a single sample in a study of cytomegalovirus exposure and HLA in healthy donors. Sequenced by immunoSEQ multiplex PCR; TCRdb stores in-frame clones only, minus some. Among under 200,000 clones listed, about 77% were seen once. Sequencing used PBMCs. The source is a male donor in good health and CMV-seropositive. Both conserved end residues are trimmed from each CDR3. Fields, in order: CDR3 length, V gene, clone size, J gene, CDR3 protein. A row's size may be missing; if present it is once, few, many or a size class.

>12|TRBV5-1|few|TRBJ1-6
ASSSGQGNSPLH
>12|TRBV19|.|TRBJ2-6
ASSSSSGANVLT
>13|TRBV30|.|TRBJ2-4
AWTDRFLAKNIQY
>13|TRBV6-5|few|TRBJ1-5
ASSYSRTGNQPQH
>12|TRBV29-1|once|TRBJ2-5
SVEMGQSEWAQY
>13|TRBV7-9|.|TRBJ1-2
ASSLEFQGQRPKT
>11|TRBV29-1|.|TRBJ1-3
SALSLSGNTIY
>12|TRBV30|once|TRBJ2-5
AWSGDTSSYEQY
>12|TRBV25-1|.|TRBJ2-1
ASSPLVVENEQF
>9|TRBV30|.|TRBJ1-1
AWSQGAGAF
>13|TRBV6-5|.|TRBJ1-4
ASSYFPSTNEKLF
>14|TRBV7-3|.|TRBJ1-2
ASSLGRDPRRYGYT
>13|TRBV6-1|.|TRBJ1-1
ASSDLGAPNTEAF
>9|TRBV27|.|TRBJ2-3
AVGGVDTQY
>15|TRBV4-1|few|TRBJ1-2
ASSQDKREGSFYGYT
>10|TRBV30|few|TRBJ1-4
AWIVDSEKLF
>12|TRBV9|once|TRBJ2-7
ASSPGTGTLEQY
>11|TRBV2|.|TRBJ2-2
ASRATNTGELF
>12|TRBV30|.|TRBJ1-3
ACPGQGSGNTIY
>12|TRBV4-3|.|TRBJ2-7
ASSFQGLSYEQY
>10|TRBV5-8|.|TRBJ1-5
ASSLRDQPQH
>11|TRBV7-8|.|TRBJ1-2
ASSLYSEGGYT
>12|TRBV10-2|.|TRBJ1-2
ASGQGPTNYGYT
>12|TRBV7-9|.|TRBJ1-1
ASKPTGGSTEAF
>16|TRBV10-3|.|TRBJ2-7
AISESGWLSGGLHEQY
>11|TRBV19|.|TRBJ1-2
ASSLDRDGGYT
>9|TRBV2|once|TRBJ2-1
ASGRGYEQF
>13|TRBV4-3|.|TRBJ1-1
ASSQERQMNTEAF
>13|TRBV7-8|.|TRBJ2-1
ASSLRRVTYNEQF
>16|TRBV7-6|.|TRBJ1-2
ASSGLGTAANINYGYT
>19|TRBV27|.|TRBJ1-5
ASSLKGGTGFNYAIDQPQH
>12|TRBV9|.|TRBJ1-4
ASTRGGVNEKLF
>13|TRBV19|.|TRBJ2-1
ASSALRTGHNEQF
>13|TRBV11-3|.|TRBJ2-1
ASSLPGQGHNEQF
>15|TRBV5-6|.|TRBJ2-7
ASSLLPTGTFSYEQY
>12|TRBV5-6|.|TRBJ1-1
ASSWEDGGTEAF
>13|TRBV5-1|.|TRBJ1-4
ASSLRGSSNEKLF
>12|TRBV15|.|TRBJ1-6
ATSRGTGNSPLH
>12|TRBV29-1|.|TRBJ2-2
SVERGLNTGELF
>15|TRBV25-1|.|TRBJ2-2
ASRKTSGGSNTGELF
>11|TRBV19|once|TRBJ2-5
ASRKAGRETQY
>11|TRBV2|.|TRBJ1-5
ASRGQGGQPQH
>12|TRBV29-1|.|TRBJ1-1
SVEDPGENTEAF
>14|TRBV5-1|.|TRBJ2-1
ASSLVAAGVGNEQF
>14|TRBV7-9|.|TRBJ2-2
ASSDPRQDGVRELF
>13|TRBV7-9|.|TRBJ1-4
ASSRSQTNNEKLF
>13|TRBV19|few|TRBJ2-5
ASSIGLVPAETQY
>14|TRBV5-4|.|TRBJ2-3
ASSLELAGGSDTQY
>13|TRBV6-1|few|TRBJ2-3
ASSILAGATDTQY
>14|TRBV6-5|.|TRBJ2-1
ASSYAGQGGGNEQF
>14|TRBV7-9|.|TRBJ1-2
ASSPGGDSDFYGYT
>13|TRBV7-9|.|TRBJ2-7
ASSLARDRPYEQY
>13|TRBV25-1|.|TRBJ2-1
ASSDGTSGDNEQF